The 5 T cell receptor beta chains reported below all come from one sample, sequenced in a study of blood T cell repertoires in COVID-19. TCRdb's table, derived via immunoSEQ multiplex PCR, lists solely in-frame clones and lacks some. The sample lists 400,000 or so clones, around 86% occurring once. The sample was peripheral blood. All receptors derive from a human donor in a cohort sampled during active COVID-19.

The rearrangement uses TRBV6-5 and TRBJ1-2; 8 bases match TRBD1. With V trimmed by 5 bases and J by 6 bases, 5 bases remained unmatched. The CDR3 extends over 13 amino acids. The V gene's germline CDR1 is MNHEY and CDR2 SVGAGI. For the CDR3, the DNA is TGTGCCAGCAGTATGACAGGGGCCGATGGCTACACCTTC. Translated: CASSMTGADGYTF.

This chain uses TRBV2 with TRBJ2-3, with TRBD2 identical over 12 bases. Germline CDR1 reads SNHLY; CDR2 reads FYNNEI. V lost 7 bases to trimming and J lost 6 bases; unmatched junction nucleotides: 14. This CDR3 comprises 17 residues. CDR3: CASTDRRLAGASDTQYF. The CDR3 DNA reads TGTGCCAGCACCGATCGACGACTAGCGGGGGCCTCGGATACGCAGTATTTT.

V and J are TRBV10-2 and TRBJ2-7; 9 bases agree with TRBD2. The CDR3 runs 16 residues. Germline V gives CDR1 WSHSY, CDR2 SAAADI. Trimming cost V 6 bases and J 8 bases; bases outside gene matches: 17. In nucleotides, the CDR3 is TGCGCCAGCAGGGACGTTATTGCGGGAGGGCCCTGGAAGCAGTACTTC. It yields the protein CASRDVIAGGPWKQYF.

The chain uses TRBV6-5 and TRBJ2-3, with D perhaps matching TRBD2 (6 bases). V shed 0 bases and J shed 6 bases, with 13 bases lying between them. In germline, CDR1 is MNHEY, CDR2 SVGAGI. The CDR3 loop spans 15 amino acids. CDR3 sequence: CASSYSEGRGDTQYF. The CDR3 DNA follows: TGTGCCAGCAGTTACTCGGAGGGACGGGGGGATACGCAGTATTTT.

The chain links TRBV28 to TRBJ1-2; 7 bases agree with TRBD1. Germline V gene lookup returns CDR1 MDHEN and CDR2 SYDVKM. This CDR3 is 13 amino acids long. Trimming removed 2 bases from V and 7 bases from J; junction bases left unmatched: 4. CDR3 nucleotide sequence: TGTGCCAGCAGTTTACGACAGGGTAGTGGCTACACCTTC. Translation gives CASSLRQGSGYTF.